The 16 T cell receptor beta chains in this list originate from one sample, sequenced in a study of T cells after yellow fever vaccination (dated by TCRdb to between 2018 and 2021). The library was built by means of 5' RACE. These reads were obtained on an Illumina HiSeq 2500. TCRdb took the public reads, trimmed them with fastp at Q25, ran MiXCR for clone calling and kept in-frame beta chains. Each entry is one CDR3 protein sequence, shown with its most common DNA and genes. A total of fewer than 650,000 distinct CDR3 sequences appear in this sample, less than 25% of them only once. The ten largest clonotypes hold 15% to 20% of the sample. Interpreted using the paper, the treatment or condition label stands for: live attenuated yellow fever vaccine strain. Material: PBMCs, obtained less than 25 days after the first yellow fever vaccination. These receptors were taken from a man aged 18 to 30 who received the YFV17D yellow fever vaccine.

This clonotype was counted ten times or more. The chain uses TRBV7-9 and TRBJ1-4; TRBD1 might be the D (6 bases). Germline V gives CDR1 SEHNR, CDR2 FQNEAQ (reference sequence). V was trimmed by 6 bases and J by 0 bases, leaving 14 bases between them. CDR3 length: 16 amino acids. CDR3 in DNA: TGTGCCAGCAGGGCAGGGGACGGTCCAACTAATGAAAAACTGTTTTTT. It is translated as CASRAGDGPTNEKLFF. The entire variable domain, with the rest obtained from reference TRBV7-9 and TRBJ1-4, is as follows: DTGVSQNPRHKITKRGQNVTFRCDPISEHNRLYWYRQTLGQGPEFLTYFQNEAQLEKSRLLSDRFSAERPKGSFSTLEIQRTEQGDSAMYLCASRAGDGPTNEKLFFGSGTQLSVL.

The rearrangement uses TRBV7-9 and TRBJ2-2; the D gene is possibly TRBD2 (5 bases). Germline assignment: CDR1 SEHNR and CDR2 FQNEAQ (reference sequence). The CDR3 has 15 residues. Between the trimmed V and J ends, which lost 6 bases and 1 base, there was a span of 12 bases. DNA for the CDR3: TGTGCCAGCAGTCGCCGGACTCAGAACACCGGGGAGCTGTTTTTT. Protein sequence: CASSRRTQNTGELFF.

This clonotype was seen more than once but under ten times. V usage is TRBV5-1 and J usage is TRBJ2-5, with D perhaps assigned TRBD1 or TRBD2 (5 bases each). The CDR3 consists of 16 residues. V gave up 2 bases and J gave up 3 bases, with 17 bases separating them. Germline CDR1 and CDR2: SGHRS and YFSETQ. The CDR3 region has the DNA TGCGCCAGCAGCTTCATTCCCGGGGACGGGGAAGAGACCCAGTACTTC. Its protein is CASSFIPGDGEETQYF.

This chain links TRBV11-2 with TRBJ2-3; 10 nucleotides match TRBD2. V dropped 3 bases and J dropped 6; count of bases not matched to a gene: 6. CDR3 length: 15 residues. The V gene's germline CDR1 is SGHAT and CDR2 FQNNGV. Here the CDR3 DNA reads TGTGCCAGCAGCTTTACTAGCGGGACCATTGATACGCAGTATTTT. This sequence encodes CASSFTSGTIDTQYF. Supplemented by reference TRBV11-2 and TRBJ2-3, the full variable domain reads EAGVAQSPRYKIIEKRQSVAFWCNPISGHATLYWYQQILGQGPKLLIQFQNNGVVDDSQLPKDRFSAERLKGVDSTLKIQPAKLEDSAVYLCASSFTSGTIDTQYFGPGTRLTVL.

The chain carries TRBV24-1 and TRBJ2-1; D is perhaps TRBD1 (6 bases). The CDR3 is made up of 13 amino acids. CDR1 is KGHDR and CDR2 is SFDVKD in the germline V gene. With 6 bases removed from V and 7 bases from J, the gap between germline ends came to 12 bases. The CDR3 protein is CATSPGVWNEQFF. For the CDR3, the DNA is TGTGCCACCAGTCCAGGGGTATGGAATGAGCAGTTCTTC.

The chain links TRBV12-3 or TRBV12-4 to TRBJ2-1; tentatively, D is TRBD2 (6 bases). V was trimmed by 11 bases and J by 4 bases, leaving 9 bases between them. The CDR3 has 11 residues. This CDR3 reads CACGVYNEQFF. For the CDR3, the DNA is TGTGCCTGCGGGGTTTACAATGAGCAGTTCTTC.

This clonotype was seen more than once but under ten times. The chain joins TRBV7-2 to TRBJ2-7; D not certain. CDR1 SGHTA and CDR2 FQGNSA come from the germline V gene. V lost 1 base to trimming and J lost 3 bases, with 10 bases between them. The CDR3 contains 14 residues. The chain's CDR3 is CASSLDGRYYEQYV. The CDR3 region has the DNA TGTGCCAGCAGCTTAGATGGCAGATACTACGAGCAGTACGTC.

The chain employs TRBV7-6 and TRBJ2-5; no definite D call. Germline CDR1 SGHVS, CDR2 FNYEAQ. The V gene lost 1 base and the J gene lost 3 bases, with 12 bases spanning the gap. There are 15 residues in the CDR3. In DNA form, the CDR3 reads TGTGCCAGCAGCTTAGAGTGGCACCTGAAAGAGACCCAGTACTTC. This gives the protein CASSLEWHLKETQYF.

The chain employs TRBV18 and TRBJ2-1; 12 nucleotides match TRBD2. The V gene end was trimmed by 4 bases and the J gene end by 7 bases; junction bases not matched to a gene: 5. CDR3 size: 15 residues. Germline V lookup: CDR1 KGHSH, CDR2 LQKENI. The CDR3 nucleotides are TGTGCCAGCTCACTATCTAGCGGGGGGGAAAATGAGCAGTTCTTC. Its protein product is CASSLSSGGENEQFF.

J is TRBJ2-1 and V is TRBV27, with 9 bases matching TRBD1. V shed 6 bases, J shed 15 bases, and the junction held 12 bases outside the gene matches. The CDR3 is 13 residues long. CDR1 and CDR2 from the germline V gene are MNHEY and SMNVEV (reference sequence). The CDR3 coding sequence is TGTGCCAGCAGACAGGGGGCGGTTCGGATGTCGTTCTTC. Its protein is CASRQGAVRMSFF.

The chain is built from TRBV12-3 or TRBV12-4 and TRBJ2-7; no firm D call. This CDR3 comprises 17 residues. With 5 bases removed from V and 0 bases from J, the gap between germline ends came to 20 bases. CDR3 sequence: CASSMQQTSPSSYEQYF. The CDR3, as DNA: TGTGCCAGCAGTATGCAACAGACGTCTCCGAGCTCCTACGAGCAGTACTTC.

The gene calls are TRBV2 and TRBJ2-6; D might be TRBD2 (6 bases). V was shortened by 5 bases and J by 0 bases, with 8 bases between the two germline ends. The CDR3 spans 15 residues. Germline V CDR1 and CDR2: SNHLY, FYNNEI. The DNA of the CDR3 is TGTGCCAGCAGTTGGGACTTCTCTGGGGCCAACGTCCTGACTTTC. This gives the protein CASSWDFSGANVLTF.

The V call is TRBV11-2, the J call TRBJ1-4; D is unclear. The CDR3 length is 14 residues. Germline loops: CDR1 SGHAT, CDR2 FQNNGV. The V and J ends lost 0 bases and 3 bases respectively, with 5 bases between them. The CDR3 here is CASSLDEANEKLFF. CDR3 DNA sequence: TGTGCCAGCAGCTTAGATGAGGCTAATGAAAAACTGTTTTTT.

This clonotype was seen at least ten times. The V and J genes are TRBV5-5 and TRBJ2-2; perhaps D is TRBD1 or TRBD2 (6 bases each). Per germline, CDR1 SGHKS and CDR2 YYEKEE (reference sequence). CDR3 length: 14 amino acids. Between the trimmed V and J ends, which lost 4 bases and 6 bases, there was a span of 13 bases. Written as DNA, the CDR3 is TGTGCCAGCAGCCAGGTGGGGGGCGCCGGGGAGCTGTTTTTT. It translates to CASSQVGGAGELFF. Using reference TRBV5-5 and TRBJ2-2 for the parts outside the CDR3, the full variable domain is DAGVTQSPTHLIKTRGQQVTLRCSPISGHKSVSWYQQVLGQGPQFIFQYYEKEERGRGNFPDRFSARQFPNYSSELNVNALLLGDSALYLCASSQVGGAGELFFGEGSRLTVL.

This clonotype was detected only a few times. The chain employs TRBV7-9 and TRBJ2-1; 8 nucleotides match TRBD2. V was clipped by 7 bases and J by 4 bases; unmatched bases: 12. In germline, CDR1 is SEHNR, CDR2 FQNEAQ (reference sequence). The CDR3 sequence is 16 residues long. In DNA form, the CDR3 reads TGTGCCAGCACACAGGCGGGTAGCGGGGTATACAATGAGCAGTTCTTC. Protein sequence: CASTQAGSGVYNEQFF. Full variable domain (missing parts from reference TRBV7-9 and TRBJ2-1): DTGVSQNPRHKITKRGQNVTFRCDPISEHNRLYWYRQTLGQGPEFLTYFQNEAQLEKSRLLSDRFSAERPKGSFSTLEIQRTEQGDSAMYLCASTQAGSGVYNEQFFGPGTRLTVL.

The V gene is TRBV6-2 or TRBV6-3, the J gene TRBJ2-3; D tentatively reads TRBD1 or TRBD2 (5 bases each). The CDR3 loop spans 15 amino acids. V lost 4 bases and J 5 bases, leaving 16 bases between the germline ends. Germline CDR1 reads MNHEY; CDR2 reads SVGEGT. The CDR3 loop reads CASSWGTLRRDTQYF. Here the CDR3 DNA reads TGTGCCAGCAGTTGGGGGACCCTACGTAGAGATACGCAGTATTTT.